Listed below are T cell receptor beta chains from one sample, sequenced in a study of beta chain features in type 1 diabetes. The repertoire was sequenced with immunoSEQ multiplex PCR; TCRdb's copy has only in-frame clones and lacks some. The sample gives about 400,000 clones, approximately 12% of which show up once; approximately 0.01% is in the top ten. Sequencing was performed on naive CD4+ T cells from blood. The receptor set was obtained from a woman between 18 and 30 years old with type 1 diabetes. Both conserved end residues are part of each CDR3. The D gene is left open where the match is weak. A clone size is listed for some rows: how often the clone was seen (once, few, many), or a class if it is expanded.

clone_size j_call d_call cdr3_length v_call cdr3_aa cdr3_nt
. TRBJ1-1 . 13 TRBV4-3 CASSQLGPTEAFF TGCGCCAGCAGCCAACTGGGCCCCACTGAAGCTTTCTTT
. TRBJ2-7 TRBD2 14 TRBV13 CASSQTLGGNEQYF TGTGCCAGCAGCCAGACACTCGGGGGGAACGAGCAGTACTTC
. TRBJ2-1 . 15 TRBV19 CASSPTTGSYNEQFF TGTGCCAGTAGTCCCACGACAGGCTCCTACAATGAGCAGTTCTTC
. TRBJ1-5 . 13 TRBV30 CAWSRRGYQPQHF TGTGCCTGGAGTCGCAGGGGTTATCAGCCCCAGCATTTT
few TRBJ1-2 TRBD1 14 TRBV7-2 CASSSRTGKNGYTF TGTGCCAGCTCTTCACGGACAGGGAAGAATGGCTACACCTTC
few TRBJ2-1 . 14 TRBV6-6 CASSPAGLAVGGIF TGTGCCAGCAGCCCCGCGGGGCTGGCTGTCGGAGGAATCTTC
few TRBJ2-7 TRBD1 13 TRBV7-9 CASSPGTGGEQYF TGTGCCAGCAGCCCAGGGACAGGGGGCGAGCAGTACTTC
few TRBJ2-3 . 15 TRBV4-1 CASSQDPTGLDTQYF TGCGCCAGCAGCCAAGATCCAACAGGGTTGGATACGCAGTATTTT
. TRBJ2-4 . 15 TRBV7-9 CASSFVQGVKNIQYF TGTGCCAGCAGCTTCGTGCAGGGTGTCAAAAACATTCAGTACTTC
few TRBJ2-1 TRBD2 17 TRBV9 CASSLAGGTDNYNEQFF TGTGCCAGCAGCCTAGCGGGAGGGACAGATAATTACAATGAGCAGTTCTTC
few TRBJ1-2 TRBD1 14 TRBV4-2 CASSHQGQLYGYTF TGTGCCAGCAGCCACCAGGGACAGCTCTATGGCTACACCTTC
. TRBJ1-5 . 15 TRBV5-1 CASSPGGGAGQPQHF TGCGCCAGCAGCCCCGGAGGGGGGGCCGGACAGCCCCAGCATTTT
. TRBJ1-1 . 12 TRBV5-6 CASTRGGTEAFF TGTGCCAGCACCCGGGGAGGGACTGAAGCTTTCTTT
many TRBJ2-2 TRBD2 15 TRBV4-3 CASSPAGRRTGELFF TGCGCCAGCAGCCCAGCGGGACGACGCACCGGGGAGCTGTTTTTT
. TRBJ2-7 . 12 TRBV18 CASGRGSVEQYF TGTGCCAGCGGCCGGGGTTCGGTCGAGCAGTACTTC
few TRBJ2-5 TRBD1 15 TRBV11-2 CASSLVWDSKETQYF TGTGCCAGCAGCTTAGTTTGGGACAGTAAAGAGACCCAGTACTTC
. TRBJ2-3 . 15 TRBV9 CASSVGSAEGDTQYF TGTGCCAGCAGCGTAGGTTCCGCGGAGGGAGATACGCAGTATTTT
few TRBJ2-1 . 18 TRBV12-5 CASGLRARSDYSYNEQFF TGTGCTAGTGGTTTGAGAGCTAGAAGCGACTACTCCTACAATGAGCAGTTCTTC
few TRBJ2-3 . 12 TRBV30 CAWKQVPDTQYF TGTGCCTGGAAACAGGTGCCAGATACGCAGTATTTT
. TRBJ1-4 . 14 TRBV28 CASSLSLREGKLFF TGTGCCAGCAGTTTAAGCCTCAGGGAAGGAAAACTGTTTTTT
. TRBJ1-2 . 14 TRBV6-5 CASSLGGPGRGYTF TGTGCCAGCAGCCTGGGGGGACCTGGCCGCGGCTACACCTTC
. TRBJ2-7 . 13 TRBV21-1 CASSSPGQGFGYF TGTGCCAGCAGCAGTCCGGGACAGGGGTTCGGGTACTTC
. TRBJ1-2 . 14 TRBV30 CAWSGTDHNYGYTF TGTGCCTGGAGTGGGACTGATCATAACTATGGCTACACCTTC